This TCR beta chain stems from a study of human T cells and chemical hapten exposure. As for the study in general: 2% DPC was applied to around 2 cm by around 2 cm of upper inner arm skin for sensitization. Per-sample TCR yield variation was attributed mainly to small pooled library volume differences. The study, taken as a whole, reports: There was alopecia in the donors, so their immune response may differ from that of healthy people.

The time point: patch test 3, about 24 weeks after DPC sensitization. This sample's treatment: therapeutic diphenylcyclopropenone sensitization with weekly scalp DPC. Notes on this clonotype: Its antigen is not identified.

Germline CDR1 SGHRS, CDR2 YFSETQ. V lost 5 bases to trimming and J lost 1 base, with 18 bases between them. This CDR3 spans 16 amino acids. TCRdb called the RACE reads again in MiXCR, with one record for every CDR3 protein. The sample lists about 84,000 distinct CDR3 sequences; under 14% were seen once. The sequence was obtained from a woman in her 50s with alopecia areata. Some clones in this sample may be carry-over from other donors' samples. The rearrangement uses TRBV5-1 and TRBJ2-5; D not resolved. The sequencing used whole blood, collected in connection with sensitization to the hapten diphenylcyclopropenone (DPC). CDR3: CASSPRHGITQETQYF. For the CDR3, the DNA is TGCGCCAGCAGTCCGCGCCATGGAATCACCCAAGAGACCCAGTACTTC. Based on the CDR3 plus reference TRBV5-1 and TRBJ2-5, the full variable domain is KAGVTQTPRYLIKTRGQQVTLSCSPISGHRSVSWYQQTPGQGLQFLFEYFSETQRNKGNFPGRFSGRQFSNSRSEMNVSTLELGDSALYLCASSPRHGITQETQYFGPGTRLLVL.